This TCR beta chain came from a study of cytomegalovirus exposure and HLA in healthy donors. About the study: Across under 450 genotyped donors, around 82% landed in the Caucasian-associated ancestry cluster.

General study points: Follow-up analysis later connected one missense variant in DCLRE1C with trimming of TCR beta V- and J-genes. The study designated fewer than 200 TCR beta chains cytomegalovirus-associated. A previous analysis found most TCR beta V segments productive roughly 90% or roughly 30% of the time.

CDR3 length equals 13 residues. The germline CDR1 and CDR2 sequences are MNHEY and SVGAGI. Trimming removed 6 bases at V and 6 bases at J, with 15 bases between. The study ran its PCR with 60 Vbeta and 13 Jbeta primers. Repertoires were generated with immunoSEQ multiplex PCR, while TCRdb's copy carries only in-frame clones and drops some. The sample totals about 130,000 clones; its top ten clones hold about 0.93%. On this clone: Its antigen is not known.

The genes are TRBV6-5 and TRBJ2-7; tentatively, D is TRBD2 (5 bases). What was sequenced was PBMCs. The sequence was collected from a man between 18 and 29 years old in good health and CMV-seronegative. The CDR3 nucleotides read TGTGCCAGCAGCCTCGGGATATTCGGCGAGCAGTACTTC. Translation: CASSLGIFGEQYF.